This T cell receptor beta chain was observed in a study of breast tumors, draining lymph nodes, adjacent tissues. The lymph nodes were axillary draining lymph nodes from breast cancer patients. This clonotype showed up many times. Its antigen remains unknown. Study results and limitations: The data were judged consistent with most tumor T cells coming from lymph node and expanding in tumor. Data only fit, rather than demonstrated, lymph node origin of most tumor T cells.

TCRdb used MiXCR to reprocess the multiplex PCR reads, holding one entry per CDR3 protein. This table holds about 80,000 distinct CDR3 sequences, approximately 20% found once. The CDR3 has 14 residues. Trimming pared 6 bases from V and 0 bases from J, leaving 12 bases between. Germline loops: CDR1 LGHNA, CDR2 YNFKEQ. The material sequenced was axillary lymph node tissue. The chain employs TRBV4-2 and TRBJ2-7, with D possibly TRBD1 on 6 matching bases. This clonotype was sampled from a female donor with breast cancer. Some clones in this sample may be carry-over from other donors' samples. The CDR3 sequence is CASSLRTDSYEQYF. The CDR3 DNA is TGTGCCAGCAGTTTAAGGACAGACTCCTACGAGCAGTACTTC.